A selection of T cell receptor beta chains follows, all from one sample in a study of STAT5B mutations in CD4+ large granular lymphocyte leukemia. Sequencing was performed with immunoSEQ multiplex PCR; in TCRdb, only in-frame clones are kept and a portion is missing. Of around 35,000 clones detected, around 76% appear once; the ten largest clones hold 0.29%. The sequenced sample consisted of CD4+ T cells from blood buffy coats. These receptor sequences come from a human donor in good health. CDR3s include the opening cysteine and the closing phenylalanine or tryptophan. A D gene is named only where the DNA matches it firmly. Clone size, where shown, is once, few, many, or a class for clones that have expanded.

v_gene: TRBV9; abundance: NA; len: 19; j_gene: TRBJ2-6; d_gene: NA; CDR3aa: CASSVGLGGFSSGANVLTF; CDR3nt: TGTGCCAGCAGCGTAGGTCTCGGGGGTTTTAGCTCTGGGGCCAACGTCCTGACTTTC
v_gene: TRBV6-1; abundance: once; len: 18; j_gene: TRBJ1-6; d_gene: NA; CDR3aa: CASSESSGGGSNITPLHF; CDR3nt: TGTGCCAGCAGTGAATCTTCCGGGGGGGGCTCCAATATTACACCCCTCCACTTT
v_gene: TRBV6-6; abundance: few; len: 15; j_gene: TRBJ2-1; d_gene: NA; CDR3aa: CASSYSSSTYNEQFF; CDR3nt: TGTGCCAGCAGTTACTCGAGTTCCACCTACAATGAGCAGTTCTTC
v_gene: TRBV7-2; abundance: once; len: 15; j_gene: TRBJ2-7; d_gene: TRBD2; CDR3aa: CASSLFLAGGSQQYF; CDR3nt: TGTGCCAGCAGCTTATTTCTAGCGGGAGGGAGTCAGCAGTACTTC
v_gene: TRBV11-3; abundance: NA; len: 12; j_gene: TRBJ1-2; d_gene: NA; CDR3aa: CASSLAAYGYTF; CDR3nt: TGTGCCAGCAGCTTAGCCGCCTATGGCTACACCTTC
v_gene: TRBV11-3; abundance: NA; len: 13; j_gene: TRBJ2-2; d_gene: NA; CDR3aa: CASQDGGAGELFF; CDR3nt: TGTGCCAGCCAAGACGGGGGCGCCGGGGAGCTGTTTTTT
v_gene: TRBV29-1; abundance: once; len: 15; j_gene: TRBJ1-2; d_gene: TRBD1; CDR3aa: CSVGTGSVANYGYTF; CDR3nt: TGCAGCGTTGGGACAGGGAGCGTGGCAAACTATGGCTACACCTTC
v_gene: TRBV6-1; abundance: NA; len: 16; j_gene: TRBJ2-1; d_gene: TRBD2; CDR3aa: CASSEAEGGPRNEQFF; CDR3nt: TGTGCCAGCAGTGAAGCGGAGGGAGGGCCTAGGAATGAGCAGTTCTTC
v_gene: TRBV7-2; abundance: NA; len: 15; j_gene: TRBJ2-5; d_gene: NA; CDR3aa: CASSLDPLNQETQYF; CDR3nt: TGTGCCAGCAGCTTAGACCCACTTAACCAAGAGACCCAGTACTTC
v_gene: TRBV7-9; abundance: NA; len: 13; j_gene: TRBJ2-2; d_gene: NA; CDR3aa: CASSLQTTGELFF; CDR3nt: TGTGCCAGCAGCTTACAGACCACCGGGGAGCTGTTTTTT
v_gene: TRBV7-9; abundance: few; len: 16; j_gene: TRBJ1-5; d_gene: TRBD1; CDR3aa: CASSPRGQGGNQPQHF; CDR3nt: TGTGCCAGCAGCCCCAGGGGGCAGGGAGGCAATCAGCCCCAGCATTTT
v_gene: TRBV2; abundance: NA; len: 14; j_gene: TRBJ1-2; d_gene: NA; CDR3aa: CASSLQDTYYGYTF; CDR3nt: TGTGCCAGCAGTCTCCAGGACACTTACTATGGCTACACCTTC
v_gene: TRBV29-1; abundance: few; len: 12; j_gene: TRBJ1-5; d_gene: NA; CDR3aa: CSVGDNNQPQHF; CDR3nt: TGCAGCGTTGGGGACAACAATCAGCCCCAGCATTTT
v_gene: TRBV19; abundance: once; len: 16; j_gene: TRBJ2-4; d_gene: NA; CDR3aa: CASSIWGREAKNIQYF; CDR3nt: TGTGCCAGTAGTATATGGGGAAGGGAAGCCAAAAACATTCAGTACTTC
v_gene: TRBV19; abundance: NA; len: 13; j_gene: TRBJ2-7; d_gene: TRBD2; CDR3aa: CASTRAGDYEQYF; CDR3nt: TGTGCCAGTACCAGAGCGGGAGACTACGAGCAGTACTTC
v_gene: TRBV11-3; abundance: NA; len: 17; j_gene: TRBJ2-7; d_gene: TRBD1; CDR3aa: CASSLTISGQGMDEQYF; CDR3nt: TGTGCCAGCAGCTTAACTATCTCGGGACAGGGGATGGACGAGCAGTACTTC
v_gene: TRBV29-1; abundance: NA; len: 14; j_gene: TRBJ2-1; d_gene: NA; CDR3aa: CSVEGQAGWSEQFF; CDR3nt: TGCAGCGTCGAGGGGCAAGCGGGCTGGAGTGAGCAGTTCTTC